Listed below are T cell receptor beta chains from one sample, sequenced in a study of T cell changes during pregnancy in multiple sclerosis. Generated by immunoSEQ multiplex PCR, the TCRdb table keeps only in-frame clones and is missing some. In the table there are some 76,000 clones, about 93% of which are singletons. Sequences were derived from CD4+ T cells from peripheral blood mononuclear cells, sampled after pregnancy. The origin of the receptors is a female donor with multiple sclerosis, enrolled in a pregnancy study. Each CDR3 is given with its conserved first and last residue. Fields, in order: clone size, J gene, V gene, CDR3 protein. Where a row states a size, it is once, few, many or the class of an expanded clone; other rows omit it.

>NA|TRBJ1-1|TRBV2
CASSAESGTEAFF
>NA|TRBJ1-6|TRBV6-1
CASRTGRDNSPLHF
>NA|TRBJ2-7|TRBV6-1
CASSGGGPSAYEQYF
>NA|TRBJ2-5|TRBV5-1
CASRLAVLAETQYF
>NA|TRBJ2-3|TRBV7-3
CASSVRHPGDTQYF
>NA|TRBJ1-5|TRBV6-1
CASSEVRGFNQPQHF
>NA|TRBJ2-7|TRBV6-1
CASSNSGSYEQYF
>NA|TRBJ2-3|TRBV4-2
CASSQGKRDTDTQYF
>NA|TRBJ2-3|TRBV29-1
CSVESSATDTQYF
>NA|TRBJ1-2|TRBV7-8
CASSLVGPTNYGYTF
>once|TRBJ2-3|TRBV7-2
CASSRSGPADTQYF
>NA|TRBJ2-5|TRBV10-3
CAISGMTGSSETQYF
>NA|TRBJ1-1|TRBV7-2
CASSSISGNTEAFF
>once|TRBJ2-7|TRBV10-1
CASSRRDSPYEQYF
>NA|TRBJ2-1|TRBV5-4
CASSTRLAANEQFF
>NA|TRBJ2-7|TRBV28
CASSSTGTRVDSEQYF
>NA|TRBJ1-1|TRBV6-1
CASSELGAGTEAFF
>NA|TRBJ1-1|TRBV19
CASSNFKRSGNTEAFF
>NA|TRBJ2-1|TRBV5-1
CASSWAPSGVDNEQFF
>NA|TRBJ1-4|TRBV2
CASRTGVNEKLFF
>NA|TRBJ2-2|TRBV5-1
CASSPGQTNTGELFF
>NA|TRBJ1-1|TRBV7-9
CASSSPETGGPNTEAFF
>NA|TRBJ1-1|TRBV6-6
CASSYSGGQGDEAFF
>NA|TRBJ1-1|TRBV5-1
CASSLTAGTEAFF
>NA|TRBJ1-6|TRBV5-1
CASSFGQGGISPLHF
>NA|TRBJ2-7|TRBV9
CASSVGGNYEQYF
>NA|TRBJ2-7|TRBV18
CASSLKQGSYEQYF
>few|TRBJ2-1|TRBV7-3
CASSFFLAGGPGEQFF
>NA|TRBJ2-1|TRBV27
CASLRTGTYYNEQFF
>NA|TRBJ1-4|TRBV29-1
CSAQIYTGNNEKLFF
>NA|TRBJ2-7|TRBV28
CASSLVEGFGYEQYF
>NA|TRBJ1-1|TRBV6-1
CASSPTGNTEAFF
>NA|TRBJ2-2|TRBV9
CASSWGLRNTGELFF
>few|TRBJ1-2|TRBV6-5
CASSYSRDKNYGYTF
>NA|TRBJ1-3|TRBV30
CAWSSSRTGSGNTIYF
>NA|TRBJ2-2|TRBV19
CASCPRSETGELFF
>NA|TRBJ1-6|TRBV2
CASRIRQPYNSPLHF
>NA|TRBJ2-1|TRBV7-9
CASRGDRLNEQFF
>NA|TRBJ2-1|TRBV28
CASSLPGTGGYREQFF
>NA|TRBJ1-1|TRBV6-5
CASSLGRGTEAFF
>NA|TRBJ2-7|TRBV6-1
CASSEYVGGPYEQYF
>few|TRBJ1-1|TRBV11-2
CASSLDRQGGAFF
>NA|TRBJ2-6|TRBV27
CASKEWQGAGANVLTF
>NA|TRBJ2-3|TRBV19
CASRAGGIADTQYF
>NA|TRBJ2-7|TRBV6-6
CASSLTGSSYEQYF
>NA|TRBJ1-5|TRBV10-3
CAISEGQGGNQPQHF
>NA|TRBJ1-2|TRBV6-5
CASSRGQGVYGYTF
>NA|TRBJ1-4|TRBV5-1
CASSLDSLTTNEKLFF
>NA|TRBJ2-7|TRBV5-1
CASTPRGGYGTSYEQYF